The rows below give T cell receptor beta chains drawn from one sample of a study of CD8 T cells in ankylosing spondylitis. TCRdb redid the calling of the 5' RACE reads with MiXCR, one entry per CDR3 protein. The data show around 490,000 distinct CDR3 sequences, approximately 5.3% seen once. The sample consisted of blood, either unsorted or a sorted T cell fraction (not recorded which). These receptors originate from a male donor with ankylosing spondylitis. The CDR3 runs from the conserved cysteine through the conserved F or W. The order of the fields is D gene, V gene, clone size, J gene, CDR3 DNA, CDR3 protein. D genes are given only for firm matches. Only part of the rows carry a size: once, few, many, or a class if the clone is expanded.

>-|TRBV6-5|many|TRBJ1-3
TGTGCCAGCAGTTACAAGGGAGTAGCAGGAAACACCATATATTTT
CASSYKGVAGNTIYF
>-|TRBV29-1|many|TRBJ2-7
TGCAGCGTTGTGGGGCAGCCCTACGAGCAGTACTTC
CSVVGQPYEQYF
>-|TRBV10-3|many|TRBJ1-5
TGTGCCACCGCTAAGGGGGAAGGTGAGCCCCAGCATTTT
CATAKGEGEPQHF
>-|TRBV6-1|many|TRBJ2-7
TGTGCCAGCAGTGTTGGACGAGAGCAGTACTTC
CASSVGREQYF
>TRBD1|TRBV7-9|many|TRBJ2-3
TGTGCCAGCAGCTTAGCCGGGACAGGAAAAGATACGCAGTATTTT
CASSLAGTGKDTQYF
>TRBD1|TRBV6-1|many|TRBJ1-1
TGTGCCAGCAGTGAAGTCGGAGGTGACAGGGATGCTTTCTTT
CASSEVGGDRDAFF
>-|TRBV27|many|TRBJ2-7
TGTGCCAGCAAGTGGCTCGTAGCTTCCTACGAGCAGTACTTC
CASKWLVASYEQYF
>TRBD1|TRBV7-2|many|TRBJ1-6
TGTGCCAGCAGCTTCCAGGGGGCCGGTTCACCCCTCCACTTT
CASSFQGAGSPLHF
>-|TRBV29-1|many|TRBJ2-2
TGCAGCGTTGTTGGCACCGGGGAGCTGTTTTTT
CSVVGTGELFF
>-|TRBV7-3|many|TRBJ1-2
TGTGCCAGCAGCCCACCCCCCGGAGGCTACACCTTC
CASSPPPGGYTF
>-|TRBV3-1|many|TRBJ2-2
TGTGCCAGCAGCCAAGGACTAGTCACCGGGGAGCTGTTTTTT
CASSQGLVTGELFF
>TRBD1|TRBV27|many|TRBJ2-3
TGTGCCAGCAGTTTTCCCCGACAGGGTGGGACAGATACGCAGTATTTT
CASSFPRQGGTDTQYF
>-|TRBV12-3/TRBV12-4|many|TRBJ1-1
TGTGCCAGCAATTTAGTCCCCCCGGGCTTCTTT
CASNLVPPGFF
>-|TRBV9|many|TRBJ1-6
TGTGCCAGCAGCGTAGTTTCTGGGGCTTCACCCCTCCACTTT
CASSVVSGASPLHF
>-|TRBV27|-|TRBJ2-5
TGTGCCAGCAGTTTCAAGACCGGAGGAGCCCAAGAGACCCAGTACTTC
CASSFKTGGAQETQYF
>-|TRBV21-1|many|TRBJ2-4
TGTGCCAGCAGCAAAGCGGGGGGACAGAGCCTAGCCAAAAACATTCAGTACTTC
CASSKAGGQSLAKNIQYF
>-|TRBV15|many|TRBJ2-1
TGTGCCACCAGCAGAGATGTACAGGGCAATTACAATGAGCAGTTCTTC
CATSRDVQGNYNEQFF
>-|TRBV20-1|many|TRBJ2-7
TGCAGTCTGAGGACGGACTCCTACGAGCAGTACTTC
CSLRTDSYEQYF
>-|TRBV7-3|many|TRBJ2-2
TGTGCCAGCAGCTTATATGGGGATGCGGTAACCGGGGAGCTGTTTTTT
CASSLYGDAVTGELFF
>TRBD2|TRBV10-3|many|TRBJ2-3
TGTGCCATCAGCGACTCGCGGGAGAGCACAGATACGCAGTATTTT
CAISDSRESTDTQYF
>-|TRBV6-2/TRBV6-3|many|TRBJ2-1
TGTGCCAGCAGTTATAGGGGGATGCGCAATGAGCAGTTCTTC
CASSYRGMRNEQFF
>-|TRBV5-1|many|TRBJ2-3
TGCGCCAGCGGCGATGGGGAGGGCACAGATACGCAGTATTTT
CASGDGEGTDTQYF
>-|TRBV29-1|-|TRBJ2-5
TGCAGCGTCGGTGACGCATACCAAGAGACCCAGTACTTC
CSVGDAYQETQYF
>TRBD1|TRBV6-6|many|TRBJ1-1
TGTGCCAGCAGTTACGCAGGGGGGACTGAAGCTTTCTTT
CASSYAGGTEAFF
>-|TRBV27|few|TRBJ2-3
TGTGCCAGCAGTTTACTTCTCGGCCGGGGCACAGATACGCAGTATTTT
CASSLLLGRGTDTQYF
>TRBD1|TRBV6-2/TRBV6-3|many|TRBJ2-2
TGTGCCAGCAGCCCGGGACAGGGCGACACCGGGGAGCTGTTTTTT
CASSPGQGDTGELFF